This is a list of T cell receptor beta chains from one sample in a study of T-cell reconstitution after alpha-beta-depleted transplantation in children. Using its own MiXCR run on the PCR reads, TCRdb lists one record per CDR3 protein. The top ten hold 3% to 4% of the sample, which has some 500,000 distinct CDR3 sequences, about a sixth seen once. The sample here was PBMCs from the stem cell graft donor, taken from the stem cell graft. The origin of the receptors is a human donor who donated a stem cell graft to a child with acute lymphoblastic leukemia. CDR3s include the opening cysteine and the closing phenylalanine or tryptophan. D genes are given only for firm matches. Where a row states a size, it is once, few, many or the class of an expanded clone; other rows omit it.

TRBJ1-4,TRBV5-1,few,NA,TGCGCCAGCAGCTTGGGACATAATGAAAAACTGTTTTTT,CASSLGHNEKLFF
TRBJ2-5,TRBV7-9,NA,NA,TGTGCCAGCAGCTTACCCGGGACCTCTGGAGGGGAGACCCAGTACTTC,CASSLPGTSGGETQYF
TRBJ2-7,TRBV15,NA,TRBD1,TGTGCCACCGATTCGGGACAGGGGCTCGGGTACGAGCAGTACTTC,CATDSGQGLGYEQYF
TRBJ2-3,TRBV7-2,few,NA,TGTGCCAGCAGCTTAGGTTACGGTGATACGCAGTATTTT,CASSLGYGDTQYF
TRBJ2-2,TRBV4-1,few,NA,TGCGCCAGCAGCCAAGTCGGGCTCCTAGTACACACCGGGGAGCTGTTTTTT,CASSQVGLLVHTGELFF
TRBJ2-1,TRBV3-1,few,NA,TGTGCCAGCAGCCAACAGATCCAATCTGAGCAGTTCTTC,CASSQQIQSEQFF
TRBJ1-1,TRBV20-1,NA,NA,TGCAGTGCTAGAGAGCAGGCGATTTTGAACACTGAAGCTTTCTTT,CSAREQAILNTEAFF
TRBJ2-1,TRBV9,NA,NA,TGTGCCAGCAGCGTAGAAAGGGGGACCTCCTACAATGAGCAGTTCTTC,CASSVERGTSYNEQFF
TRBJ2-4,TRBV27,NA,TRBD2,TGTGCCAGCAGTCACGAGAATAGCGGGAGAGACATTCAGTACTTC,CASSHENSGRDIQYF
TRBJ2-7,TRBV3-1,NA,TRBD2,TGTGCCAGCAGCCCATTATCCCTCGCCGGGACTAGCGGGAGGTCCACCTATTACGAGCAGTACTTC,CASSPLSLAGTSGRSTYYEQYF
TRBJ2-7,TRBV12-3/TRBV12-4,NA,TRBD2,TGTGCCAGCAGTCCCCCAACTAGCGACCCCTACGAGCAGTACTTC,CASSPPTSDPYEQYF
TRBJ1-1,TRBV5-1,NA,NA,TGCGCCAGCAGCCGTGACGGAGACCAAATTGAAGCTTTCTTT,CASSRDGDQIEAFF
TRBJ2-3,TRBV20-1,NA,TRBD2,TGCAGTGCTGCTGGACTAGATCCCACAGATACGCAGTATTTT,CSAAGLDPTDTQYF
TRBJ2-7,TRBV5-1,few,NA,TGCGCCAGCAGCCTACTAGAAGCCTACGAGCAGTACTTC,CASSLLEAYEQYF
TRBJ2-7,TRBV9,few,NA,TGTGCCAGCAGCGTAGATCTAGCCGCACCCGAGCAGTACTTC,CASSVDLAAPEQYF
TRBJ1-2,TRBV30,NA,NA,TGTGCCTGGAGGACAAACTCTGCCCACTATGGCTACACCTTC,CAWRTNSAHYGYTF
TRBJ2-5,TRBV20-1,few,NA,TGCAGTGCTAGCCCCGACAGTGGGCAAGAGACCCAGTACTTC,CSASPDSGQETQYF
TRBJ2-7,TRBV4-1,few,TRBD2,TGCGCCAGCAGCCTCCAACTAGCGGGAGGTTCCTACGAGCAGTACTTC,CASSLQLAGGSYEQYF
TRBJ1-4,TRBV16,few,TRBD1,TGTGCCAGCAGCCAATTCGGGACAGGGGAGAAACTGTTTTTT,CASSQFGTGEKLFF
TRBJ2-1,TRBV30,NA,NA,TGTGCCTGGACCCCGCTAGGGAATGAGCAGTTCTTC,CAWTPLGNEQFF
TRBJ2-1,TRBV5-1,NA,NA,TGCGCCAGTCAGTGGGGTCATGCGTCTCCGGATGAGCAGTTCTTC,CASQWGHASPDEQFF
TRBJ2-3,TRBV20-1,few,NA,TGCAGTGCTAGAGGGACTTACATAGGGGCGGATACGCAGTATTTT,CSARGTYIGADTQYF
TRBJ2-5,TRBV7-9,NA,NA,TGTGCCAGCAGCCCATTGCAGTCGGAGACCCAGTACTTC,CASSPLQSETQYF
TRBJ2-1,TRBV25-1,NA,TRBD2,TGTGCCAGCGAGGGACTAGCAGGGAATGAGCAGTTCTTC,CASEGLAGNEQFF
TRBJ2-7,TRBV29-1,NA,TRBD2,TGCAGCGTTGTACCGGGACTAGCGGCTTCTTACGAGCAGTACTTC,CSVVPGLAASYEQYF
TRBJ2-1,TRBV29-1,NA,TRBD1,TGTACAGGGGGGATCTACAATGAGCAGTTCTTC,CTGGIYNEQFF
TRBJ2-1,TRBV2,NA,NA,TGTGCCAGCAGTCTCAAACTAGTCCCCAATGAGCAGTTCTTC,CASSLKLVPNEQFF
TRBJ1-1,TRBV27,NA,NA,TGTGCCAGCAGTTTCCGCCGGACGAACACTGAAGCTTTCTTT,CASSFRRTNTEAFF
TRBJ2-1,TRBV5-6,NA,TRBD2,TGTGCCAGCAGCTCAACCGGGACTAGCGGGAATATGGATGAGCAGTTCTTC,CASSSTGTSGNMDEQFF
TRBJ2-7,TRBV18,NA,TRBD1,TGTGCCAGCTCACCACCACGAGGGACAGTACTGTACGAGCAGTACTTC,CASSPPRGTVLYEQYF
TRBJ1-2,TRBV7-9,NA,NA,TGTGCCAGCAGCTTAGGTCCCGGGACCAGGAACTATGGCTACACCTTC,CASSLGPGTRNYGYTF
TRBJ2-1,TRBV27,NA,TRBD1,TGTGCCAGCAGTTTGAAGGGACAGGGGATGTCGAGGTCCTACAATGAGCAGTTCTTC,CASSLKGQGMSRSYNEQFF
TRBJ2-1,TRBV5-5,NA,TRBD1,TGTGCCAGCAGCTTGACGGACAGGGGGCTAGGTGAGCAGTTCTTC,CASSLTDRGLGEQFF
TRBJ1-4,TRBV25-1,NA,NA,TGTGCGTCCCTCCGCGACAATAACGAAAAACTGTTTTTT,CASLRDNNEKLFF
TRBJ2-5,TRBV12-3/TRBV12-4,once,NA,TGTGCCAGCACTAGTAGGGAGACCCAGTACTTC,CASTSRETQYF
TRBJ1-2,TRBV12-3/TRBV12-4,NA,TRBD1,TGTGCCAGCACAGGGGGACACAACTATGGCTACACCTTC,CASTGGHNYGYTF
TRBJ1-1,TRBV10-3,NA,NA,TGTGCCATCAGTGGAGAGGAAATAGGGTCCATGAACACTGAAGCTTTCTTT,CAISGEEIGSMNTEAFF
TRBJ2-3,TRBV15,NA,TRBD2,TGTGCCACCAGCAGGACTAGCGGGGGCCCAGACGATACGCAGTATTTT,CATSRTSGGPDDTQYF
TRBJ2-5,TRBV5-1,NA,TRBD2,TGCGCCAGCAGCACTAGCGGTCCCGAAGAGACCCAGTACTTC,CASSTSGPEETQYF
TRBJ2-2,TRBV4-1,NA,NA,TGCGCCAGCAGCTTCAGGCTCCTCTGGGAGCTGTTTTTT,CASSFRLLWELFF
TRBJ2-1,TRBV20-1,few,TRBD1,TGCAGTGCTAGAGACCCCATGGGACAGGGGGCGTTCGGAGAGCAGTTCTTC,CSARDPMGQGAFGEQFF
TRBJ1-4,TRBV30,NA,NA,TGTGCCTGGAGTGCGGCCTCTTTCCGGGGAAATGAAAAACTGTTTTTT,CAWSAASFRGNEKLFF
TRBJ2-1,TRBV10-1,few,NA,TGCGCCAGCAGTGAGTCCGGTCTGGAGCAGTTCTTC,CASSESGLEQFF
TRBJ2-7,TRBV13,NA,NA,TGTGCCACCAGCCTTTATATCGGGGAATCGGGCTACGAGCAGTACTTC,CATSLYIGESGYEQYF
TRBJ2-4,TRBV20-1,NA,TRBD1,TGCAGTGCTAGGGCGTCGGGACAGGGGAACATTCAGTACTTC,CSARASGQGNIQYF
TRBJ1-1,TRBV4-1,few,TRBD1,TGCGCCAGCAGCCAAGACAGGGGGCTCACTGAAGCTTTCTTT,CASSQDRGLTEAFF
TRBJ1-2,TRBV11-1,NA,TRBD1,TGTGCCAGCAGCTCCTGGCCCAGGGGGCGCGTCCCAGCCTATGGCTACACCTTC,CASSSWPRGRVPAYGYTF
TRBJ1-5,TRBV6-1,few,TRBD1,TGTGCCAGCAGAATCCGACAGGGTAGCAATCAGCCCCAGCATTTT,CASRIRQGSNQPQHF
TRBJ2-3,TRBV4-1,few,NA,TGCGCCAGCAGTCAACTACCGGGACTGCTCGGGCTGCAGTATTTT,CASSQLPGLLGLQYF
TRBJ1-1,TRBV12-3/TRBV12-4,NA,NA,TGTGCCAGCAGTTGGGGCCTTCCTGAAGCTTTCTTT,CASSWGLPEAFF
TRBJ2-1,TRBV4-2,NA,TRBD2,TGTGCCAGCAGCTCTCGGGGGGGACTAGCGGGAGGGCCCCATGAGCAGTTCTTC,CASSSRGGLAGGPHEQFF
TRBJ1-1,TRBV15,NA,NA,TGTGCCACCAGCTCCCGGGGAAACACTGAAGCTTTCTTT,CATSSRGNTEAFF
TRBJ2-3,TRBV12-3/TRBV12-4,few,NA,TGTGCCAGCAGCGGGTTTGGCACAGATACGCAGTATTTT,CASSGFGTDTQYF
TRBJ1-1,TRBV7-6,few,NA,TGTGCCAGCAGCTTCAAAGACGGCACTGAAGCTTTCTTT,CASSFKDGTEAFF
TRBJ2-7,TRBV7-3,NA,TRBD2,TGTGCCAGCAGCCTTACCGGGACTAGCGGTGGCGAGCAGTACTTC,CASSLTGTSGGEQYF